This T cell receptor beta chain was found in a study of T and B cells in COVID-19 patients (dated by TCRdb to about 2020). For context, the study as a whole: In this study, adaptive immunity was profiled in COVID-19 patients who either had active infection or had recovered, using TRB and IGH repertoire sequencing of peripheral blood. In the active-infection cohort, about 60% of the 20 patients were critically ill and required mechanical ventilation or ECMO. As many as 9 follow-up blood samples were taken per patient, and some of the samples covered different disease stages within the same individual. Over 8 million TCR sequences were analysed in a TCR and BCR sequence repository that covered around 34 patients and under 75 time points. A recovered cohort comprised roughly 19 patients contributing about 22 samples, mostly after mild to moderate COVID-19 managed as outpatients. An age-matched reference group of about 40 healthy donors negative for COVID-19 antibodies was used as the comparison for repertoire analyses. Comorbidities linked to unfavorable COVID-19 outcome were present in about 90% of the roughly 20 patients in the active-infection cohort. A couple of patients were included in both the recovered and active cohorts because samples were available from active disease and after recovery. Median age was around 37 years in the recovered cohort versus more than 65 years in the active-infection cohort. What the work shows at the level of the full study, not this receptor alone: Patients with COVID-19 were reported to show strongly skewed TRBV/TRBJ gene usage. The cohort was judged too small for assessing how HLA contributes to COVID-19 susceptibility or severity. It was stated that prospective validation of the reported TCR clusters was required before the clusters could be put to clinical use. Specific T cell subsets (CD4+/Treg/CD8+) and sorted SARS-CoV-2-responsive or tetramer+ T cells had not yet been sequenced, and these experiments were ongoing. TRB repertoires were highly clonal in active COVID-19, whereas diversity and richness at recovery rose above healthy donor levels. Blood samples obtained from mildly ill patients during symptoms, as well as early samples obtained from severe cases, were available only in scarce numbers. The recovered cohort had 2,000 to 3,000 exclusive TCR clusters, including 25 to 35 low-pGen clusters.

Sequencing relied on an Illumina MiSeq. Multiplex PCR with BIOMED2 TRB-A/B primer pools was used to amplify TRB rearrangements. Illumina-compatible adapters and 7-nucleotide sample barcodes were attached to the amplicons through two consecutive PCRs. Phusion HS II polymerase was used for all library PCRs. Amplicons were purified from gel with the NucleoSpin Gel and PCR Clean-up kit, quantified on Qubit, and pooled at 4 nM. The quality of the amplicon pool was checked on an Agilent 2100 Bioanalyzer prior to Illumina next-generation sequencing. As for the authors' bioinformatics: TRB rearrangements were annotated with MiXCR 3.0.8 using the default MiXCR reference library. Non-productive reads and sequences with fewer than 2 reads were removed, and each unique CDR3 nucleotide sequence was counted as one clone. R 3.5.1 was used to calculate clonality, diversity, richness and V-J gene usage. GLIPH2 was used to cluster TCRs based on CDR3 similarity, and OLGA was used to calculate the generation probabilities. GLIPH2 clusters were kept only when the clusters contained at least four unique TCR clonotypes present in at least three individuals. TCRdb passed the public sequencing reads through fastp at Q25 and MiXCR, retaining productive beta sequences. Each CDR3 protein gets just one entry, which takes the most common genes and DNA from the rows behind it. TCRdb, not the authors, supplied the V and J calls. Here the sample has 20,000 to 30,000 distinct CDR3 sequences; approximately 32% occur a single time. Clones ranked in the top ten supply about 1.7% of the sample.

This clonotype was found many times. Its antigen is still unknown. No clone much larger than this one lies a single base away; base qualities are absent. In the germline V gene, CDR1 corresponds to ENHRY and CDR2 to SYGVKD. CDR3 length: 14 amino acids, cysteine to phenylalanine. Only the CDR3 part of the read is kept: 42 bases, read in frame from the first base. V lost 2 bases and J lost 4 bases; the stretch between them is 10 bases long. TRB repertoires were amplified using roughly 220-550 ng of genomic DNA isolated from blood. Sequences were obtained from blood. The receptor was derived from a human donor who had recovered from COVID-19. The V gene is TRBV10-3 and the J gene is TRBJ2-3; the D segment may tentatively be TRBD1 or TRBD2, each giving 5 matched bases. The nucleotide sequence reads TGTGCCATCAGTGAGGGTGGGGGTCCAGATACGCAGTATTTT. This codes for CAISEGGGPDTQYF.